A selection of T cell receptor beta chains follows, all from one sample in a study of shared clonotypes between healthy human individuals. The data were produced by immunoSEQ multiplex PCR, yet TCRdb's version contains in-frame clones alone and is incomplete. The sample records roughly 2,500,000 clones, 80% to 95% being singletons. The sample was naive CD4+ T cells from PBMCs. These receptors were obtained from a young man in good health. Some clones in this sample may be carry-over from other donors' samples. CDR3s include the opening cysteine and the closing phenylalanine or tryptophan. Fields, in order: V gene, J gene, D gene, clone size, CDR3 DNA, CDR3 protein. D genes are given only for firm matches. Part of the rows lack a size; the others show once, few, many or a class for expanded clones.

v_call: TRBV5-1
j_call: TRBJ2-7
d_call: TRBD2
clone_size: -
cdr3_nt: TGCGCCAGCAGCTTGGTCACTAGCGGGATCGACGAGCAGTACTTC
cdr3_aa: CASSLVTSGIDEQYF

v_call: TRBV18
j_call: TRBJ2-1
d_call: TRBD1
clone_size: -
cdr3_nt: TGTGCCAGCTCCTCATCGCAGGGGGCCCGAAATGAGCAGTTCTTC
cdr3_aa: CASSSSQGARNEQFF

v_call: TRBV28
j_call: TRBJ2-1
d_call: -
clone_size: -
cdr3_nt: TGTGCCAGCAGTGCCCCAGGGTCCTCAAGGAATGAGCAGTTCTTC
cdr3_aa: CASSAPGSSRNEQFF

v_call: TRBV2
j_call: TRBJ2-1
d_call: -
clone_size: -
cdr3_nt: TGTGCCAGCAGTGATGGTGTGTCAGGGCGGTCTACCTACAATGAGCAGTTCTTC
cdr3_aa: CASSDGVSGRSTYNEQFF

v_call: TRBV18
j_call: TRBJ1-2
d_call: TRBD1
clone_size: -
cdr3_nt: TGTGCCAGCTCACAGTCGACAGGGGGCAATGGCTACACCTTC
cdr3_aa: CASSQSTGGNGYTF

v_call: TRBV11-2
j_call: TRBJ2-7
d_call: -
clone_size: once
cdr3_nt: TGTGCCAGCAGCTTAATAGCGGATAACATCTACGAGCAGTACTTC
cdr3_aa: CASSLIADNIYEQYF

v_call: TRBV5-4
j_call: TRBJ2-7
d_call: -
clone_size: -
cdr3_nt: TGTGCCAGCAGCCGGACGGACGGCTACGAGCAGTACTTC
cdr3_aa: CASSRTDGYEQYF

v_call: TRBV28
j_call: TRBJ1-4
d_call: -
clone_size: once
cdr3_nt: TGTGCCAGCAGTTTACGGGAAAAACTGTTTTTT
cdr3_aa: CASSLREKLFF

v_call: TRBV11-2
j_call: TRBJ2-7
d_call: -
clone_size: -
cdr3_nt: TGTGCCAGCAGCTTAGATCGATACGAGCAGTACTTC
cdr3_aa: CASSLDRYEQYF

v_call: TRBV7-6
j_call: TRBJ2-2
d_call: -
clone_size: -
cdr3_nt: TGTGCCAGCAGCTTAGAGGGCAGGGGAACCGGGGAGCTGTTTTTT
cdr3_aa: CASSLEGRGTGELFF

v_call: TRBV11-2
j_call: TRBJ2-7
d_call: -
clone_size: -
cdr3_nt: TGTGCCAGCAGCTTAATTCCGGGTCTCTCCTACGAGCAGTACTTC
cdr3_aa: CASSLIPGLSYEQYF

v_call: TRBV29-1
j_call: TRBJ1-4
d_call: -
clone_size: few
cdr3_nt: TGCAGCGTTGGATATTGGGGGGAAAAACTGTTTTTT
cdr3_aa: CSVGYWGEKLFF

v_call: TRBV11-2
j_call: TRBJ2-7
d_call: -
clone_size: -
cdr3_nt: TGTGCCAGCAGTTCCTGGGTCTCTGGAGGATCCGAGCAGTACTTC
cdr3_aa: CASSSWVSGGSEQYF

v_call: TRBV6-1
j_call: TRBJ2-3
d_call: -
clone_size: -
cdr3_nt: TGTGCCAGCAGTGAAGACGGCGGCACGCAGTATTTT
cdr3_aa: CASSEDGGTQYF

v_call: TRBV16
j_call: TRBJ2-2
d_call: TRBD1
clone_size: once
cdr3_nt: TGTGCCAGCAGCCCACCGGGACAGGGGACCGGGGAGCTGTTTTTT
cdr3_aa: CASSPPGQGTGELFF

v_call: TRBV6-1
j_call: TRBJ2-7
d_call: TRBD1
clone_size: -
cdr3_nt: TGTGCCAGCAGGGGGAGACAGGGCCGGCGGTACTTC
cdr3_aa: CASRGRQGRRYF

v_call: TRBV28
j_call: TRBJ2-2
d_call: -
clone_size: -
cdr3_nt: TGTGCCAGCAGTCAGAACACCGGGGAGCTGTTTTTT
cdr3_aa: CASSQNTGELFF

v_call: TRBV6-5
j_call: TRBJ2-7
d_call: -
clone_size: -
cdr3_nt: TGTGCCAGCAGTGCGTTCTACGAGCAGTACTTC
cdr3_aa: CASSAFYEQYF

v_call: TRBV27
j_call: TRBJ1-6
d_call: TRBD1
clone_size: once
cdr3_nt: TGTGCCAGCAGTTTGAGACAGGGCGGTTCACCCCTCCACTTT
cdr3_aa: CASSLRQGGSPLHF

v_call: TRBV5-1
j_call: TRBJ2-1
d_call: -
clone_size: -
cdr3_nt: TGCGCCAGCAGCGACGGACAGAGCTACAATGAGCAGTTCTTC
cdr3_aa: CASSDGQSYNEQFF

v_call: TRBV28
j_call: TRBJ1-5
d_call: TRBD1
clone_size: -
cdr3_nt: TGTGCCAGCAGTCTCGGGGACAGTTATCAGCCCCAGCATTTT
cdr3_aa: CASSLGDSYQPQHF

v_call: TRBV29-1
j_call: TRBJ1-4
d_call: -
clone_size: -
cdr3_nt: TGCAGCGTTGAAGACAGGGTGGGTGAAAAACTGTTTTTT
cdr3_aa: CSVEDRVGEKLFF

v_call: TRBV28
j_call: TRBJ2-7
d_call: TRBD2
clone_size: -
cdr3_nt: TGTGCCAGCCGGCGGGGACTAGCGGGAGAGCAGTACTTC
cdr3_aa: CASRRGLAGEQYF

v_call: TRBV11-2
j_call: TRBJ2-7
d_call: -
clone_size: once
cdr3_nt: TGTGCCAGCAGCCCCAGACTAGGGGGGGCCTACGAGCAGTACTTC
cdr3_aa: CASSPRLGGAYEQYF

v_call: TRBV29-1
j_call: TRBJ1-2
d_call: -
clone_size: -
cdr3_nt: TGCAGCGTTGAAGGGAGGTACAGCAACTATGGCTACACCTTC
cdr3_aa: CSVEGRYSNYGYTF

v_call: TRBV5-1
j_call: TRBJ2-2
d_call: TRBD2
clone_size: -
cdr3_nt: TGCGCCAGCAGCTTTGGGACTAGCGGGGGCACCGGGGAGCTGTTTTTT
cdr3_aa: CASSFGTSGGTGELFF

v_call: TRBV2
j_call: TRBJ1-4
d_call: -
clone_size: few
cdr3_nt: TGTGCCAGCAGTGATATGGGGGCGACTAATGAAAAACTGTTTTTT
cdr3_aa: CASSDMGATNEKLFF

v_call: TRBV4-1
j_call: TRBJ1-5
d_call: -
clone_size: -
cdr3_nt: TGCGCCAGCAGCCAAGATCGAGCTCCGGGCTCCCCAAGCAATCAGCCCCAGCATTTT
cdr3_aa: CASSQDRAPGSPSNQPQHF

v_call: TRBV30
j_call: TRBJ2-7
d_call: -
clone_size: -
cdr3_nt: TGTGCCTGGAGTATGGTCGGAAGCTCCTACGAGCAGTACTTC
cdr3_aa: CAWSMVGSSYEQYF

v_call: TRBV19
j_call: TRBJ1-2
d_call: TRBD1
clone_size: -
cdr3_nt: TGTGCCAGTAGTATTAGCCGACAGGGCGGGGGCTACACCTTC
cdr3_aa: CASSISRQGGGYTF

v_call: TRBV5-1
j_call: TRBJ2-3
d_call: -
clone_size: -
cdr3_nt: TGCGCCAGCATCCAAAACCCCCTAGCGAAGCCAACAGATACGCAGTATTTT
cdr3_aa: CASIQNPLAKPTDTQYF

v_call: TRBV27
j_call: TRBJ2-1
d_call: -
clone_size: -
cdr3_nt: TGTGCCAGCAGTTTCGGACGGACCAATGAGCAGTTCTTC
cdr3_aa: CASSFGRTNEQFF

v_call: TRBV5-1
j_call: TRBJ2-7
d_call: TRBD2
clone_size: -
cdr3_nt: TGCGCCAGCACTTTTATAGCGGGAGGGCAGTACGAGCAGTACTTC
cdr3_aa: CASTFIAGGQYEQYF

v_call: TRBV7-8
j_call: TRBJ1-5
d_call: TRBD1
clone_size: -
cdr3_nt: TGTGCCAGCAGCACGCGGACAGGGGCTGGTCAGCCCCAGCATTTT
cdr3_aa: CASSTRTGAGQPQHF

v_call: TRBV9
j_call: TRBJ2-2
d_call: -
clone_size: once
cdr3_nt: TGTGCCAGCAGCGACCAAAAGACACTCACCGGGGAGCTGTTTTTT
cdr3_aa: CASSDQKTLTGELFF

v_call: TRBV5-1
j_call: TRBJ1-2
d_call: -
clone_size: -
cdr3_nt: TGCGCCAGCAGTTTCTCCCTCGCGGATGGCTACACCTTC
cdr3_aa: CASSFSLADGYTF

v_call: TRBV10-1
j_call: TRBJ2-7
d_call: -
clone_size: -
cdr3_nt: TGCGCCAGCAGAGAGCCCGAAACGGAAAACTACGAGCAGTACTTC
cdr3_aa: CASREPETENYEQYF

v_call: TRBV7-9
j_call: TRBJ1-2
d_call: -
clone_size: -
cdr3_nt: TGTGCCAGCAGTCCCTCTTCGGCGGGGAACTATGGCTACACCTTC
cdr3_aa: CASSPSSAGNYGYTF

v_call: TRBV5-1
j_call: TRBJ2-7
d_call: TRBD2
clone_size: -
cdr3_nt: TGCGCCAGCAGCTTGATTGCGGGAGCTTACGAGCAGTACTTC
cdr3_aa: CASSLIAGAYEQYF

v_call: TRBV29-1
j_call: TRBJ1-2
d_call: -
clone_size: once
cdr3_nt: TGCAGCGTTGAAACAGGGTTCTATGGCTACACCTTC
cdr3_aa: CSVETGFYGYTF

v_call: TRBV10-3
j_call: TRBJ2-5
d_call: TRBD2
clone_size: -
cdr3_nt: TGTGCCATCACGGCGGGAGGACAAGAGACCCAGTACTTC
cdr3_aa: CAITAGGQETQYF

v_call: TRBV4-1
j_call: TRBJ2-1
d_call: -
clone_size: -
cdr3_nt: TGCGCCAGCAGCCAAGATCTAACCGGACAAATACTTAGGGATGAGCAGTTCTTC
cdr3_aa: CASSQDLTGQILRDEQFF

v_call: TRBV4-1
j_call: TRBJ2-3
d_call: -
clone_size: -
cdr3_nt: TGCGCCAGCAGCCAAGACCCGGGCAATGACCTTAGCACAGATACGCAGTATTTT
cdr3_aa: CASSQDPGNDLSTDTQYF

v_call: TRBV28
j_call: TRBJ2-2
d_call: -
clone_size: once
cdr3_nt: TGTGCCAGCAGTTTAGCCGACCGGGGAAGGACCGGGGAGCTGTTTTTT
cdr3_aa: CASSLADRGRTGELFF

v_call: TRBV9
j_call: TRBJ1-1
d_call: -
clone_size: -
cdr3_nt: TGTGCCAGCAGCCCCGGCCCGTTGAACACTGAAGCTTTCTTT
cdr3_aa: CASSPGPLNTEAFF

v_call: TRBV14
j_call: TRBJ2-7
d_call: -
clone_size: -
cdr3_nt: TGTGCCAGCAGCCAACTCGGACCCTACGAGCAGTACTTC
cdr3_aa: CASSQLGPYEQYF

v_call: TRBV5-1
j_call: TRBJ2-1
d_call: TRBD2
clone_size: -
cdr3_nt: TGCGCCAGCAGCTTGTTTCTAGCGGGTTCCTACAATGAGCAGTTCTTC
cdr3_aa: CASSLFLAGSYNEQFF

v_call: TRBV11-3
j_call: TRBJ2-3
d_call: -
clone_size: -
cdr3_nt: TGTGCCAGCAGCTTAGGGGGTCCAAGCACAGATACGCAGTATTTT
cdr3_aa: CASSLGGPSTDTQYF

v_call: TRBV29-1
j_call: TRBJ2-7
d_call: TRBD1
clone_size: -
cdr3_nt: TGCAGCGTCGCCGGGACAGTCTCCTACGAGCAGTACTTC
cdr3_aa: CSVAGTVSYEQYF